Here is one T cell receptor (beta chain) with its context. Its antigen is currently unknown. It was at deep level that the assay was run. Only in-frame clones appear in the TCRdb table, and some are missing; sequencing was by immunoSEQ multiplex PCR. The data contain around 620,000 clones, about 95% of them singletons. The data derive from a study of shared clonotypes between healthy human individuals. Deletions cut 6 bases from V and 4 bases from J, with 15 bases between. Germline CDR1 reads SNHLY; CDR2 reads FYNNEI. The CDR3 runs 14 residues. Study results and limitations: Generation probability values for non-shared clonotypes were lower than those for clonotypes shared by all four donors. About 5% was the fraction of naive CD4 clonotypes found shared across several donors. Tissue TCR repertoires likely differ from these blood-only repertoires.

Naive CD8 cells lacked CD45RO and underwent positive selection for CCR7, leaving out terminally differentiated effector memory CD45RA+ cells. This chain joins TRBV2 and TRBJ1-1; weak D call: TRBD1 (5 bases). The receptor was isolated from a woman in her 30s in good health. The sample comprised naive CD8+ T cells sorted from blood. DNA of the CDR3: TGTGCCAGCAGGGATGACTGGGGGGGCACTGAAGCTTTCTTT. Translating it yields CASRDDWGGTEAFF.